This T cell receptor beta chain came from a study of identifying expanded T cells in peripheral blood. TCRdb keeps only in-frame clones here, not all; method: immunoSEQ multiplex PCR. Here the sample spans 100,000 to 150,000 clones, 84% being singletons. Of note for this clone: The antigen remains undetermined.

Trimming took 0 bases from V and 7 from J; bases not matched to a gene: 7. CDR1 and CDR2 from the germline V gene are LGHNA and YSLEER. The CDR3 is 15 residues long. Study results and limitations: Two-week clone count variance significantly increased as total template count grew.

J is TRBJ2-3 and V is TRBV4-3; 7 positions match TRBD1. The receptor was derived from a person aged 18 to 70 in good health. The specimen sequenced was blood. The CDR3, as DNA: TGCGCCAGCAGCCAAGATCGACAGGGCGACTATACGCAGTATTTT. Its protein is CASSQDRQGDYTQYF.